This is a list of T cell receptor beta chains from one sample in a study of OX40 agonist ivuxolimab in advanced cancers. Sequencing was performed with immunoSEQ multiplex PCR; in TCRdb, only in-frame clones are kept and a portion is missing. The sample contains approximately 68,000 clones, 88% of which appear only once. The sample here was CD4+ or CD8+ T cells sorted from blood, taken in a trial of the OX40 agonist ivuxolimab. These receptors were collected from an adult with an advanced solid tumor such as melanoma, head and neck, liver or kidney cancer. CDR3s include the opening cysteine and the closing phenylalanine or tryptophan. The order of the fields is V gene, J gene, clone size, D gene, CDR3 protein, CDR3 DNA. A D gene is named only where the DNA matches it firmly. Clone size, where shown, is once, few, many, or a class for clones that have expanded.

TRBV5-4	TRBJ2-5	few	TRBD1	CASSAATGGGRETQYF	TGTGCCAGCAGCGCGGCGACAGGGGGCGGGCGAGAGACCCAGTACTTC
TRBV6-1	TRBJ1-2	.	.	CASSARGGLYGYTF	TGTGCCAGCAGTGCTAGGGGGGGACTGTATGGCTACACCTTC
TRBV27	TRBJ2-7	.	TRBD1	CASSDRGRYEQYF	TGTGCCAGCAGTGACAGGGGGCGCTACGAGCAGTACTTC
TRBV7-8	TRBJ1-2	.	.	CASSGGGYGYTF	TGTGCCAGCAGCGGAGGAGGCTATGGCTACACCTTC
TRBV28	TRBJ2-1	.	.	CASSLSTPSKQFF	TGTGCCAGCAGTTTATCGACCCCTAGCAAGCAGTTCTTC
TRBV30	TRBJ1-6	once	.	CAGRLGSYNSPLHF	TGTGCCGGACGTCTCGGCTCCTATAATTCACCCCTCCACTTT
TRBV5-1	TRBJ2-2	.	TRBD1	CASSPTGTTGELFF	TGCGCCAGCAGCCCGACAGGGACCACCGGGGAGCTGTTTTTT
TRBV6-5	TRBJ2-7	.	TRBD2	CASSLGLAEAYEQYF	TGTGCCAGCAGTTTAGGACTAGCGGAGGCCTACGAGCAGTACTTC
TRBV15	TRBJ2-7	.	.	CATSKDPVTGYEQYF	TGTGCCACCAGCAAGGACCCAGTGACGGGCTACGAGCAGTACTTC
TRBV30	TRBJ1-5	few	.	CAWSAGTLNQPQHF	TGTGCCTGGAGTGCCGGGACACTAAATCAGCCCCAGCATTTT
TRBV6-6	TRBJ2-4	.	.	CASSPIEGINIQYF	TGTGCCAGCAGTCCTATAGAAGGGATAAACATTCAGTACTTC